The 26 T cell receptor beta chains given below trace back to one sample, sequenced in a study of cytomegalovirus exposure and HLA in healthy donors. A multiplex PCR was run with 60 Vbeta primers and 13 Jbeta primers. Sequenced by immunoSEQ multiplex PCR; TCRdb stores in-frame clones only, minus some. The sample contains about 100,000 clones, around 77% of which appear only once. The material sequenced was PBMCs. The receptor set was obtained from a young man in good health and CMV-seronegative.

The chain recombines TRBV10-3 with TRBJ1-1, with TRBD1 as a possible D gene (5 bases). The V gene lost 5 bases and the J gene lost 1 base, with 8 bases spanning the gap. Looked up from germline, CDR1 is ENHRY and CDR2 is SYGVKD. The CDR3 totals 13 residues. CDR3 residues: CAISTGGNTEAFF. In DNA form, the CDR3 reads TGTGCCATCAGTACGGGGGGGAACACTGAAGCTTTCTTT.

The chain combines TRBV7-2 with TRBJ1-1; D remains unclear. The CDR3 is made up of 14 amino acids. Looked up from germline, CDR1 is SGHTA and CDR2 is FQGNSA. The germline V and J ends were trimmed by 5 bases and 5 bases, with 15 bases remaining between them. CDR3 amino acids: CASSTRTGGTEAFF. DNA for the CDR3: TGTGCCAGCAGCACCCGGACGGGCGGGACTGAAGCTTTCTTT. Supplemented by reference TRBV7-2 and TRBJ1-1, the full variable domain reads GAGVSQSPSNKVTEKGKDVELRCDPISGHTALYWYRQSLGQGLEFLIYFQGNSAPDKSGLPSDRFSAERTGGSVSTLTIQRTQQEDSAVYLCASSTRTGGTEAFFGQGTRLTVV.

This clone is judged large (0.1 to 1%). CDR3 DNA sequence: TGTGCCAGCAGTTATATGGGACAGGGGGCCTACGAGCAGTACTTC. Protein: CASSYMGQGAYEQYF. V gene TRBV6-5 combines with J gene TRBJ2-7, with 11 bases aligning to TRBD1. The J segment lost 2 bases and the V segment lost 3 bases, leaving 3 bases of the junction unmatched. This CDR3 has 15 amino acids. Germline V gene data show CDR1 as MNHEY and CDR2 as SVGAGI.

The V call is TRBV9, the J call TRBJ2-4; D is perhaps TRBD2 (6 bases). The CDR3 has 15 residues. The V gene's germline CDR1 is SGDLS and CDR2 YYNGEE. Trimming cost V 2 bases and J 2 bases, with 11 bases left between them. CDR3 region: CASSVTGLSKNIQYF. CDR3 in DNA: TGTGCCAGCAGCGTTACGGGACTGTCCAAAAACATTCAGTACTTC.

The V and J genes are TRBV27 and TRBJ2-3, with D unclear. Germline V gene data show CDR1 as MNHEY and CDR2 as SMNVEV (reference sequence). This CDR3 has 13 amino acids. V lost 6 bases and J 1 base, leaving 8 bases between the germline ends. The CDR3: CASSARGTDTQYF. The DNA of the CDR3 is TGTGCCAGCAGCGCTCGGGGCACAGATACGCAGTATTTT.

The genes are TRBV2 and TRBJ2-3, with D possibly matching TRBD1 (6 bases). V lost 4 bases to trimming and J lost 1 base, with 15 bases between them. CDR1 and CDR2 (germline): SNHLY, FYNNEI. This CDR3 comprises 16 residues. Here the CDR3 reads CASSADRPGGTDTQYF. DNA of the CDR3: TGTGCCAGCAGTGCGGACAGACCCGGAGGCACAGATACGCAGTATTTT.

The rearrangement links TRBV11-1 to TRBJ1-1; 9 bases are shared with TRBD1. This CDR3 contains 19 residues. V lost 5 bases and J lost 5; bases outside the gene matches: 21. Germline values: CDR1 SGHAT, CDR2 FQDESV (reference sequence). This chain's CDR3 is CASSVRIPKNRGRGTEAFF. The DNA of the CDR3 is TGTGCCAGCAGCGTACGAATACCCAAAAACAGGGGGCGGGGTACTGAAGCTTTCTTT.

This chain uses TRBV11-2 with TRBJ2-2; D uncertain. Germline assignment: CDR1 SGHAT and CDR2 FQNNGV. V gave up 4 bases and J gave up 4 bases, with 10 bases separating them. The length of the CDR3 is 14 residues. DNA for the CDR3: TGTGCCAGCAGCTCCTCCCGAGGCACCGGGGAGCTGTTTTTT. Translation: CASSSSRGTGELFF.

In this sample, this clone turned up a few times. The genes are TRBV6-6 and TRBJ2-7; 8 nucleotides align to TRBD1. V trimming: 5 bases; J trimming: 0 bases; junction bases outside the gene matches: 3. CDR1 is MNHNY, CDR2 SVGAGI, per germline (reference sequence). This CDR3 spans 14 amino acids. DNA for the CDR3: TGTGCCAGCAGTCGGACAGGGAGCTCCTACGAGCAGTACTTC. Translating gives CASSRTGSSYEQYF.

This chain links TRBV2 with TRBJ1-4; no reliable D call. CDR3 length equals 16 residues. The V end was cut by 2 bases, the J end by 3 bases, with 13 bases between. Germline V lookup: CDR1 SNHLY, CDR2 FYNNEI. The CDR3 DNA follows: TGTGCCAGCAGTGAAAGCGGTAGGGCGGCTAATGAAAAACTGTTTTTT. As protein: CASSESGRAANEKLFF.

This chain connects TRBV5-4 to TRBJ2-7; D gene uncertain. V gave up 0 bases and J gave up 6 bases, with 4 bases separating them. The CDR3 totals 11 residues. CDR1 is SGHNT, CDR2 YYREEE, per germline (reference sequence). DNA for the CDR3: TGTGCCAGCAGCTTGGCTTCCGAGCAGTACTTC. Translated: CASSLASEQYF.

Worth noting for this clone: Distinct nucleotide sequences in the sample also encode this CDR3. This chain uses TRBV19 with TRBJ1-1, with 9 bases identical to TRBD1. The length of the CDR3 is 13 residues. Germline CDR1 LNHDA, CDR2 SQIVND (reference sequence). V was pared by 6 bases and J by 5 bases, with 4 bases of the junction left unmatched. The CDR3 region is CASRGQGRTEAFF. The CDR3 coding sequence is TGTGCCAGTAGGGGACAGGGTAGGACTGAAGCTTTCTTT.

Regarding this clone: Sequence at one end of the junction differs from germline and may be a read error. The genes are TRBV7-9 and TRBJ2-3; D possibly corresponds to TRBD2 (6 bases). Germline-derived CDR1 and CDR2 are SEHNR and FQNEAQ (reference sequence). CDR3 length: 11 residues. The CDR3 reads CASSLEASVSF. The CDR3 DNA is TGTGCCAGCAGCTTAGAGGCTAGCGTAAGTTTT.

This clone was observed a handful of times. The chain is built from TRBV28 and TRBJ1-2, with a tentative D call TRBD1 (6 bases). The CDR3 contains 13 residues. The V end lost 3 bases, the J end lost 3 bases, and 8 bases lay between the germline ends. The germline V gene encodes CDR1 MDHEN and CDR2 SYDVKM. The CDR3 spells CASSLQGYYGYTF. CDR3 in DNA: TGTGCCAGCAGTTTGCAGGGGTACTATGGCTACACCTTC.

The chain joins TRBV14 to TRBJ2-2, with TRBD2 matching 9 bases. Unmatched junction bases numbered 6, after V lost 1 base and J lost 3 bases. CDR3 length: 17 residues. The V gene's germline CDR1 is SGHDN and CDR2 FVKESK. CDR3 sequence reads: CASSQGALAGDTGELFF. DNA for the CDR3: TGTGCCAGCAGCCAAGGGGCGTTAGCGGGAGACACCGGGGAGCTGTTTTTT.

This clone was detected only a few times. The rearrangement joins TRBV5-1 to TRBJ2-1; 9 nucleotides match TRBD2. Per the germline V gene, CDR1 is SGHRS and CDR2 is YFSETQ. V shed 1 base, J shed 4 bases, and the junction held 24 bases outside the gene matches. The CDR3 extends over 22 amino acids. DNA for the CDR3: TGCGCCAGCAGCTTGATGTGGTCGGCGGGAGGGCCTCAATCCGAGAAATACAATGAGCAGTTCTTC. Its translation is CASSLMWSAGGPQSEKYNEQFF.

The chain combines TRBV7-2 with TRBJ2-3; TRBD2 matches 9 bases. From germline, CDR1 is SGHTA and CDR2 FQGNSA. Unmatched junction bases numbered 2, after V lost 3 bases and J lost 1 base. The CDR3 spans 15 residues. The CDR3 nucleotides read TGTGCCAGCAGCTTTGCTAGCGGGGGCACAGATACGCAGTATTTT. It is translated as CASSFASGGTDTQYF.

The chain joins TRBV5-4 to TRBJ1-2; 10 nucleotides line up with TRBD1. The CDR3 runs 14 residues. J gave up 7 bases and V 0 bases, and 3 bases lay outside the gene matches. The germline CDR1 and CDR2 sequences are SGHNT and YYREEE (reference sequence). This chain's CDR3 is CASSLGQGAGGYTF. CDR3 sequence (DNA): TGTGCCAGCAGCTTGGGACAGGGGGCGGGTGGCTACACCTTC.

The chain uses TRBV4-2 and TRBJ1-3, with TRBD1 matching 8 bases. In germline, CDR1 is LGHNA, CDR2 YNFKEQ. V was clipped by 2 bases and J by 0 bases; unmatched bases: 9. This CDR3 has 18 amino acids. CDR3 DNA: TGTGCCAGCAGCCAAACATTAGGGACAGGCATCTCTGGAAACACCATATATTTT. It encodes CASSQTLGTGISGNTIYF.

The V gene is TRBV6-5, the J gene TRBJ2-1; maybe TRBD2 (7 bases). V gave up 2 bases and J gave up 4 bases, with 12 bases separating them. The germline V gene has CDR1 MNHEY and CDR2 SVGAGI. The CDR3 covers 15 residues. The CDR3 DNA sequence: TGTGCCAGCAGTTACGGGGGGGGGCAGTACAATGAGCAGTTCTTC. This translates into CASSYGGGQYNEQFF.

Only a few counts were recorded for this clone. V is TRBV19 and J is TRBJ1-1, with a possible D match to TRBD1 (6 bases). Germline V lookup: CDR1 LNHDA, CDR2 SQIVND (reference sequence). This CDR3 has 15 residues. V was shortened by 5 bases and J by 1 base, with 14 bases between the two germline ends. CDR3 residues: CASSPSTGRNTEAFF. The CDR3 DNA reads as TGTGCCAGTAGTCCGTCGACAGGCCGGAACACTGAAGCTTTCTTT.

This clone was seen only a few times. It is unclear where the CDR3 begins or ends on the DNA, so no DNA is shown, and the CDR3 is as TCRdb lists it. J is TRBJ1-1 and V is TRBV30. The CDR3 is made up of 11 amino acids, end residues included. From germline, CDR1 is GTSNPN and CDR2 SVGIG (reference sequence). The chain's CDR3 is CAWSVGGGSFF.

The chain has TRBV29-1 and TRBJ2-6; 9 bases align to TRBD1. The V gene's germline CDR1 is SQVTM and CDR2 ANQGSEA. V was pared by 4 bases and J by 0 bases, with 10 bases of the junction left unmatched. The CDR3 covers 18 residues. The CDR3 loop reads CSVGVRGQGDSGANVLTF. DNA for the CDR3: TGCAGCGTTGGGGTTAGGGGACAGGGCGACTCTGGGGCCAACGTCCTGACTTTC.

This clone was counted a single time. This chain uses TRBV7-9 with TRBJ1-4, with D unresolved. Per germline, CDR1 SEHNR and CDR2 FQNEAQ (reference sequence). V was trimmed by 2 bases and J by 8 bases, leaving 12 bases between them. The CDR3 is 14 residues long. CDR3 residues: CASSLISSGEKLFF. In nucleotides, the CDR3 is TGTGCCAGCAGCTTAATCAGTTCCGGGGAAAAACTGTTTTTT. The full variable domain, completed using reference TRBV7-9 and TRBJ1-4, is DTGVSQNPRHKITKRGQNVTFRCDPISEHNRLYWYRQTLGQGPEFLTYFQNEAQLEKSRLLSDRFSAERPKGSFSTLEIQRTEQGDSAMYLCASSLISSGEKLFFGSGTQLSVL.

V is TRBV5-1 and J is TRBJ1-4, with D unresolved. This CDR3 is built from 14 residues. From germline, CDR1 is SGHRS and CDR2 YFSETQ. V lost 4 bases, J lost 4 bases, and 11 bases lay in between. CDR3 nucleotide sequence: TGCGCCAGCAGCGCCGACACGGTTAATGAAAAACTGTTTTTT. This translates into CASSADTVNEKLFF.

The CDR3 sequence is CASSEWGDSYNEQFF. The CDR3 DNA follows: TGTGCCAGCAGTGAATGGGGGGACTCCTACAATGAGCAGTTCTTC. The chain joins TRBV25-1 to TRBJ2-1; D possibly corresponds to TRBD2 (6 bases). The CDR3 loop spans 15 amino acids. The ends were cut back, 1 base at V and 0 bases at J, with 7 bases in the middle. The V gene's germline CDR1 is MGHDK and CDR2 SYGVNS. The complete variable domain, with remaining parts taken from reference TRBV25-1 and TRBJ2-1, reads EADIYQTPRYLVIGTGKKITLECSQTMGHDKMYWYQQDPGMELHLIHYSYGVNSTEKGDLSSESTVSRIRTEHFPLTLESARPSHTSQYLCASSEWGDSYNEQFFGPGTRLTVL.